Following are 10 T cell receptor beta chains from one sample sequenced in a study of blood T cell repertoires in COVID-19. Profiled with immunoSEQ multiplex PCR; TCRdb holds only in-frame clones, not every one. This sample yields fewer than 110,000 clones, of which approximately 80% are seen a single time; around 13% belongs to the top ten. The sample consisted of peripheral blood. The receptors derive from a human donor in a cohort sampled during active COVID-19.

As DNA, the CDR3 is TGTGCCAGCAGTCCCGGGACTTCGAACACCGGGGAGCTGTTTTTT. Its translation: CASSPGTSNTGELFF. The chain joins TRBV6-5 to TRBJ2-2; tentative D call: TRBD2 (6 bases). CDR1 MNHEY and CDR2 SVGAGI come from the germline V gene. Trimming left V 5 bases short and J 0 bases short, with 10 bases between. The CDR3 has 15 residues.

The chain employs TRBV2 and TRBJ1-6; 7 bases map to TRBD1. The V gene's germline CDR1 is SNHLY and CDR2 FYNNEI. CDR3 size: 15 residues. The V segment lost 7 bases and the J segment 5 bases; nucleotides outside the gene matches: 8. The CDR3 nucleotides read TGTGCCAGCATCCGACAGGGTAATAATAATTCACCCCTCCACTTT. Its protein product is CASIRQGNNNSPLHF.

This rearrangement joins TRBV13 to TRBJ1-2, with 8 nucleotides matching TRBD1. With V trimmed by 7 bases and J by 2 bases, 9 bases remained unmatched. The CDR3 sequence is 15 residues long. Germline V gives CDR1 PRHDT, CDR2 FYEKMQ (reference sequence). CDR3 loop: CASNKRDRFNYGYTF. CDR3 DNA sequence: TGTGCCAGCAACAAACGGGACAGGTTCAACTATGGCTACACCTTC.

This clone was seen a single time. The CDR3 spells CASSQVQGGTGELFF. The CDR3 DNA is TGTGCCAGCAGCCAAGTACAGGGAGGGACCGGGGAGCTGTTTTTT. V usage is TRBV3-1 (or the pseudogene TRBV3-2) and J usage is TRBJ2-2; a possible D gene is TRBD2 (7 bases). CDR1 and CDR2 (germline): LGHDT, YNNKEL (reference sequence). V dropped 1 base and J dropped 5 bases, with 11 bases sitting between them. CDR3 length: 15 residues.

V is TRBV19 and J is TRBJ2-1, with 10 bases fitting TRBD1. The CDR3 runs 15 residues. The ends lost 3 bases at V and 8 bases at J; junction bases unmatched: 7. CDR1 and CDR2 (germline): LNHDA, SQIVND (reference sequence). The CDR3 DNA is TGTGCCAGTAGTATCGGGACAGGGACAGGGGATGAGCAGTTCTTC. Residues: CASSIGTGTGDEQFF.

V is TRBV6-2 or TRBV6-3 and J is TRBJ2-7, with TRBD1 matching 8 bases. The CDR3 is made up of 17 amino acids. After removal of 2 bases from V and 7 bases from J, the junction contained 16 bases not matched to a gene. Germline CDR1 reads MNHEY; CDR2 reads SVGEGT. The DNA for the CDR3 is TGTGCCAGCAGTTACGGACAGGGAAAGGTTGGAAATGAGGAGCAGTACTTC. Amino acid sequence: CASSYGQGKVGNEEQYF.

The V and J genes are TRBV6-5 and TRBJ2-7, with D tentatively TRBD1 (6 bases). The CDR3 contains 14 residues. The V gene's germline CDR1 is MNHEY and CDR2 SVGAGI. Between the trimmed V and J ends, which lost 7 bases and 7 bases, there was a span of 20 bases. CDR3 bases: TGTGCCAGCAAACGAGACAGGTACGGCTGGGAGCAGTACTTC. This encodes CASKRDRYGWEQYF.

J is TRBJ2-7 and V is TRBV11-3; possibly TRBD1 for D (6 bases). The CDR3 length is 13 residues. V was cut by 1 base and J by 2 bases, with 6 bases left in between. Germline-derived CDR1 and CDR2 are SGHNT and YENEEA. The DNA of the CDR3 is TGTGCCAGCAGCTTAGGGACAGCCTACGAGCAGTACTTC. Protein: CASSLGTAYEQYF.

The chain couples TRBV9 to TRBJ2-3; TRBD2 agrees at 8 bases. The germline V gene has CDR1 SGDLS and CDR2 YYNGEE. The CDR3 is 16 amino acids. V shed 0 bases and J 1 base; nucleotides not matched to a gene: 4. The CDR3 protein is CASSVELRGGTDTQYF. For the CDR3, the DNA is TGTGCCAGCAGCGTAGAGTTGCGGGGGGGCACAGATACGCAGTATTTT.

The sample holds a few counts of this clone. The gene calls are TRBV7-9 and TRBJ2-7, with 8 bases that match TRBD1. Trimming removed 8 bases from V and 7 bases from J; junction bases left unmatched: 7. The CDR3 is made up of 12 amino acids. Germline V lookup: CDR1 SEHNR, CDR2 FQNEAQ (reference sequence). The CDR3 DNA is TGTGCCAGCCGTCAGGGGGCTAAGGAGCAGTACTTC. Its translation: CASRQGAKEQYF. Looking up the rest from reference TRBV7-9 and TRBJ2-7 gives the full variable domain: DTGVSQNPRHKITKRGQNVTFRCDPISEHNRLYWYRQTLGQGPEFLTYFQNEAQLEKSRLLSDRFSAERPKGSFSTLEIQRTEQGDSAMYLCASRQGAKEQYFGPGTRLTVT.